The entry that follows covers one TCR beta chain sequence. Its antigen specificity is not known. No base quality values were provided; no much bigger clone lies one nucleotide off. This record comes from a study of identifying expanded T cells in peripheral blood (dated by TCRdb to between 2017 and 2020). Some background on the complete study: Four technical replicates, made by sequencing separate aliquots from the same pool of genomic DNA, were compared pairwise. Study-level results and caveats: Around 1.2 differentially abundant clones were flagged by the binomial model between technical replicates, whereas about 15 and 19 were flagged over approximately two weeks and four weeks, respectively. Variance in clone template counts between roughly two-week samples significantly increased with total template count across all healthy donors. The beta-binomial model significantly reduced the number of clones called differentially abundant and the false-positive rate across all healthy-donor time intervals. It was expected by the authors that biological variance in healthy repertoires might increase further over much longer intervals, such as months to years.

TCRbeta CDR3 regions were profiled with the immunoSEQ Assay using bias-controlled multiplex PCR amplification of genomic DNA. Per the authors' processing: To quantify the absolute abundance of each unique TCRbeta CDR3 region, the sequences were collapsed and filtered. Two models were used to test differential abundance: a binomial model (Fisher-equivalent) and a beta-binomial model that adds time-dependent variance fitted from healthy donors. Clones with fewer than 5 combined templates were excluded, and clones with Benjamini-Hochberg FDR below 0.01 were called differentially abundant. In the beta-binomial model, variance was expressed as a function of the total template count across the two samples, in the form v = (b*log(k)+a)^2. The clones in this table, taken by TCRdb from immuneACCESS, are in-frame only. Not every clone is retained; where verified, under half of the shortfall comes from an unresolved V gene, and the cause of the rest is unknown. Clone size and V and J calls were adopted from that table, with D and trimming inferred from the DNA. The sample table holds around 100,000 clones, of which roughly 89% were seen once. The leading ten clones occupy roughly 15% of the sample.

No immune events, such as infections, were documented for the healthy donors during the collection period. To calibrate time-dependent variance in a beta-binomial model of T-cell clone differential abundance, blood repertoires from healthy donors were used as a training cohort. The training cohort was composed of some ten healthy donors, 3 female and 7 male. On average the donors were about 40 years old, and their ages spanned roughly 25 to 65 years. Whole blood, obtained from a commercial supplier, was collected from each healthy donor at three time points spaced approximately two weeks apart. For immunosequencing, genomic DNA was extracted from whole blood that had not been sorted. From its cysteine to its phenylalanine, the CDR3 spans 13 amino acids. CDR3 DNA only is kept here, 39 bases in frame from base 1. Trimming takes 6 bases from V and 8 bases from J, and the germline ends sit 16 bases apart. For CDR1 and CDR2, the germline V gene lists MNHNS and SASEGT.

Sequences were obtained from blood. The clonotype originates from a person aged 18 to 75 in good health. This sequence uses TRBV6-1 and TRBJ1-2; no D gene is confidently identified. At the DNA level, the sequence is TGTGCCAGCAGAGACACCCCGACGGGAGGCTACACCTTC. It codes for CASRDTPTGGYTF.